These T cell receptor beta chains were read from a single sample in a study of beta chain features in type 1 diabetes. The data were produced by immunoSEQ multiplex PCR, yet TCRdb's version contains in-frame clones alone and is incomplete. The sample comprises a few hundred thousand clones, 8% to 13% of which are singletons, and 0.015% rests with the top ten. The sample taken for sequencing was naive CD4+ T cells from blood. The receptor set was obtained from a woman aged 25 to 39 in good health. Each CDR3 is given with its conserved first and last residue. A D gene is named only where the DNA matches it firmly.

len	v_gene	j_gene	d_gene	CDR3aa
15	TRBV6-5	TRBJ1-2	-	CASRPRRLGEGGYTF
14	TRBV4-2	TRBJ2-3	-	CASSQDSRTDTQYF
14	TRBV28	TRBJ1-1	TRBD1	CASSLYRGRAEAFF
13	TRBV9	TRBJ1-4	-	CASSAGTYEKLFF
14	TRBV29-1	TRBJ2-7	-	CSVASGSGIYEQYF
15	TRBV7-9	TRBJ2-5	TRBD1	CASSIRQGAKETQYF
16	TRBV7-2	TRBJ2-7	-	CASSLGRTPASYEQYF
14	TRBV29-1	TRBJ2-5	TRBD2	CSVGTSGSLETQYF
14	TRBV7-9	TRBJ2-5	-	CASSLAGVGETQYF
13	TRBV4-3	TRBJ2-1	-	CASSQSWAHEQFF
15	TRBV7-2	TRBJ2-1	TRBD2	CASLTRTSGYNEQFF
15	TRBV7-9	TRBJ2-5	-	CASSPRGGEGETQYF
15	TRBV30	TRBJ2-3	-	CAWTSLHLTTDTQYF
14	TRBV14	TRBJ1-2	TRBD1	CASSPRTGGYGYTF
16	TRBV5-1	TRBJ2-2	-	CASSREGTPNTGELFF
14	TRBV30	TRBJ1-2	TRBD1	CAWSVLGRGHGYTF
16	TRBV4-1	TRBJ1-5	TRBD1	CASSQDSDRANQPQHF
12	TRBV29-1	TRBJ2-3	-	CSVGLITDTQYF
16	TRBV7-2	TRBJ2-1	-	CASSLLLGSTYNEQFF
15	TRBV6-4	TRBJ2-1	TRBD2	CASSVTSASYNEQFF
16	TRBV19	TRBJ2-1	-	CASSIGRGSSYNEQFF
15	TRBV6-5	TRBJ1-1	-	CASSYFPQQNTEAFF
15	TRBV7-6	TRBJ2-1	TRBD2	CASSFTSGSYNEQFF
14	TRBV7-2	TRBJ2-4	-	CASSPSHWANIQYF
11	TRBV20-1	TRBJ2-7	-	CSATRTHEQYF
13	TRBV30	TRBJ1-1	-	CAWSKLSPGGTFF
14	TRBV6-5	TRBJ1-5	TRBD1	CASRSGQGSQPQHF
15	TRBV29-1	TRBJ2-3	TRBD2	CSVEGASGSPDTQYF